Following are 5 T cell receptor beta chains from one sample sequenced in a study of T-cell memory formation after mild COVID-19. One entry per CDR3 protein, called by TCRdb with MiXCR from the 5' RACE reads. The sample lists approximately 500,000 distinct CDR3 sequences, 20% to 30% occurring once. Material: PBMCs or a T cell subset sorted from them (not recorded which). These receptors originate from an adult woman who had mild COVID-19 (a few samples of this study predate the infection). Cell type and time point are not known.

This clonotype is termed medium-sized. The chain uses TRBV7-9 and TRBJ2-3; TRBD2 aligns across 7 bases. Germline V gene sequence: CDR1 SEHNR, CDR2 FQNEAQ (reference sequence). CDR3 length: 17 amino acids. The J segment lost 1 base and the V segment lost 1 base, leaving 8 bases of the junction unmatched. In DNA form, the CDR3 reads TGTGCCAGCAGCTTAGGGTCAGCGGGGAGTCGCACAGATACGCAGTATTTT. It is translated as CASSLGSAGSRTDTQYF.

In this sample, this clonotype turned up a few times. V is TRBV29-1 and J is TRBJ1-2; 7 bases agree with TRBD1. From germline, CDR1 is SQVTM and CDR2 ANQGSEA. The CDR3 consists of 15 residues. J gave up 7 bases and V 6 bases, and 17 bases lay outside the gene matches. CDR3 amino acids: CSVEDRPPSDFGYTF. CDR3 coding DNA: TGCAGCGTCGAGGACAGGCCACCTAGCGATTTTGGCTACACCTTC.

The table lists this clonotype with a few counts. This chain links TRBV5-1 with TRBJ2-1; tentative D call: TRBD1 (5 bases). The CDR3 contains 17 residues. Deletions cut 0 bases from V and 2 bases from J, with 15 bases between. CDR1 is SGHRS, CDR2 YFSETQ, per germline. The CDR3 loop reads CASSLGEGVLAYNEQFF. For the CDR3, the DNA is TGCGCCAGCAGCTTGGGTGAAGGGGTCTTGGCCTACAATGAGCAGTTCTTC. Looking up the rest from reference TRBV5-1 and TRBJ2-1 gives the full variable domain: KAGVTQTPRYLIKTRGQQVTLSCSPISGHRSVSWYQQTPGQGLQFLFEYFSETQRNKGNFPGRFSGRQFSNSRSEMNVSTLELGDSALYLCASSLGEGVLAYNEQFFGPGTRLTVL.

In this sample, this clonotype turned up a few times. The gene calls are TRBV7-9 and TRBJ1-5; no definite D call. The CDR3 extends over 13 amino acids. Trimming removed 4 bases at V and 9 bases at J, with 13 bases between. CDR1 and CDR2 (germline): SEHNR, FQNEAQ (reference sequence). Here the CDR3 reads CASSSTGLRPQHF. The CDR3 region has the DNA TGTGCCAGCAGCTCGACGGGCTTACGGCCCCAGCATTTT.

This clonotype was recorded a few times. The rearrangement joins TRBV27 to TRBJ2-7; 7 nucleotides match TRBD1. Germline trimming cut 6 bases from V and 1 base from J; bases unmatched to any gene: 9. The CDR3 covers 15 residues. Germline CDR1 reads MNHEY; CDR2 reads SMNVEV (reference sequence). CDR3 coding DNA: TGTGCCAGCAGCCCATTGGGGACAGAATCCTACGAGCAGTACTTC. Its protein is CASSPLGTESYEQYF.